These 30 T cell receptor beta chains originate from one sample sequenced in a study of T-cell reconstitution after alpha-beta-depleted transplantation in children (dated by TCRdb to 2015 to 2016). What the treatment or condition label conveys for this sample: allogeneic hematopoietic cell transplantation with graft depleted of TCRalphabeta T cells and CD19 B cells. The protocol used for the library was PCR. Sequenced on an Illumina HiSeq 2500. To normalize quantification of the TCRbeta repertoire, the TCR libraries were built with molecular barcoding that relied on unique molecular identifiers. TCRdb passed the public sequencing reads through fastp at Q25 and MiXCR, retaining productive beta sequences. Entries are consolidated by CDR3 protein sequence, retaining the most common genes and DNA. In this sample the table shows about 250,000 distinct CDR3 sequences, approximately 24% of which occur a single time. The biggest ten clones account for under 5.5% of the sample.

The sequencing used PBMCs, mostly from graft donor cells, collected 360 days after TCRalphabeta/CD19-depleted stem cell transplant. Receptors originate from a female patient aged 2-15 years who had a stem cell transplant for congenital amegakaryocytic thrombocytopenia, so the T cells may come from the graft donor.

The J gene is TRBJ2-3, the V gene TRBV5-1; TRBD2 is a possible D gene (5 bases). The CDR3 loop spans 19 amino acids. Germline V gene sequence: CDR1 SGHRS, CDR2 YFSETQ. Trimming took 0 bases from V and 4 from J, leaving 24 bases between them. In DNA, the CDR3 is TGCGCCAGCAGCTTGGGTTTTTCTTGGGGAGCAAAAACGGCAGATACGCAGTATTTT. It is translated as CASSLGFSWGAKTADTQYF. Variable domain in full (rest from reference TRBV5-1 and TRBJ2-3): KAGVTQTPRYLIKTRGQQVTLSCSPISGHRSVSWYQQTPGQGLQFLFEYFSETQRNKGNFPGRFSGRQFSNSRSEMNVSTLELGDSALYLCASSLGFSWGAKTADTQYFGPGTRLTVL.

This clonotype is a singleton in its sample. V usage is TRBV7-9 and J usage is TRBJ2-5; a possible D gene is TRBD1 (5 bases). V dropped 8 bases and J dropped 1 base, with 23 bases sitting between them. Germline CDR1 SEHNR, CDR2 FQNEAQ (reference sequence). The CDR3 runs to 17 residues. CDR3 in DNA: TGTGCCAGCTCTCCGAGGTCCCCAACAGGCATCCAAGAGACCCAGTACTTC. The encoded protein is CASSPRSPTGIQETQYF.

J is TRBJ2-3 and V is TRBV4-1; the D is unclear. CDR3 length: 18 residues. Trimming stripped 0 bases from V and 4 bases from J, with 20 bases between. Germline V gene lookup returns CDR1 MGHRA and CDR2 YSYEKL. The CDR3 region is CASSQEVGPSFSPDTQYF. CDR3 sequence (DNA): TGCGCCAGCAGCCAAGAGGTCGGACCCTCATTCTCCCCAGATACGCAGTATTTT.

This clonotype was seen ten or more times. The germline gene is not matched at one end of the junction; a read error may be the cause. The rearrangement joins TRBV5-1 to TRBJ1-2; 8 positions match TRBD1. The CDR3 extends over 13 amino acids. Germline V lookup: CDR1 SGHRS, CDR2 YFSETQ. CDR3 DNA: TGTGCCAGCAGCTTAGGGACAGGCTACGGCTACACCTTC. Its translation is CASSLGTGYGYTF.

The gene calls are TRBV2 and TRBJ2-5, with no clear D. Germline loops: CDR1 SNHLY, CDR2 FYNNEI. CDR3 length: 11 amino acids. Trimming shortened V by 6 bases and J by 10 bases, and 12 bases separated the two germline ends. The CDR3 nucleotides are TGTGCCAGCAGCTCTCAGACAAACCAGTACTTC. Residues: CASSSQTNQYF.

The V call is TRBV30, the J call TRBJ2-6; D possibly corresponds to TRBD1 (6 bases). Per germline, CDR1 GTSNPN and CDR2 SVGIG (reference sequence). This CDR3 comprises 18 residues. V was trimmed by 0 bases and J by 1 base, leaving 16 bases between them. Here the CDR3 reads CAWSVLAGVRSGANVLTF. CDR3 in DNA: TGTGCCTGGAGTGTACTGGCAGGGGTTAGGTCTGGGGCCAACGTCCTGACTTTC.

The chain couples TRBV12-3 or TRBV12-4 to TRBJ2-7, with D perhaps being TRBD1 or TRBD2 (5 bases each). The germline V and J ends were trimmed by 4 bases and 9 bases, with 10 bases remaining between them. The CDR3 is 11 residues long. For the CDR3, the DNA is TGTGCCAGCAGTTCCGGGACGGCGCAGTACTTC. Its protein product is CASSSGTAQYF.

In its sample, this clonotype was seen a few times. The chain combines TRBV29-1 with TRBJ2-1; unclear D gene. CDR3 length: 14 residues. V lost 5 bases and J 0 bases, leaving 11 bases between the germline ends. CDR1 is SQVTM and CDR2 is ANQGSEA in the germline V gene. The CDR3: CSVTSPYSYNEQFF. The CDR3 nucleotides are TGCAGCGTTACCTCCCCGTACTCCTACAATGAGCAGTTCTTC.

The sample holds one count of this clonotype. A read error is likely, as this CDR3 ends without the conserved phenylalanine or tryptophan. This sequence joins TRBV20-1 and TRBJ2-3; 16 nucleotides match TRBD2. The CDR3 spans 16 residues. Germline-derived CDR1 and CDR2 are DFQATT and SNEGSKA (reference sequence). V lost 7 bases to trimming and J lost 2 bases; unmatched junction nucleotides: 6. The CDR3 region is CSVPGLAGGPTDTQYS. The DNA for the CDR3 is TGCAGTGTCCCGGGACTAGCGGGGGGGCCCACAGATACGCAGTATTCT.

This clonotype came up many times. The CDR3 reads CAISARTVEAGELFF. The DNA for the CDR3 is TGTGCCATCAGTGCGAGGACAGTAGAGGCCGGGGAGCTGTTTTTT. This rearrangement joins TRBV10-3 to TRBJ2-2, with D perhaps TRBD1 (6 bases). V lost 4 bases, J lost 6 bases, and 15 bases lay in between. Germline V lookup: CDR1 ENHRY, CDR2 SYGVKD. This CDR3 has 15 residues.

J is TRBJ2-7 and V is TRBV12-3 or TRBV12-4; TRBD2 matches at 8 bases. With 8 bases clipped from V and 5 bases from J, the junction kept 11 bases outside the gene matches. There are 14 residues in the CDR3. The CDR3 DNA follows: TGTGCCAGCGAGAGTTGGGGGACTAGGGACGAGCAGTACTTC. It yields the protein CASESWGTRDEQYF.

The chain has TRBV20-1 and TRBJ2-7; D possibly uses TRBD1 or TRBD2 (6 bases each). This CDR3 spans 14 amino acids. Trimming took 6 bases from V and 4 from J, leaving 19 bases between them. Per germline, CDR1 DFQATT and CDR2 SNEGSKA (reference sequence). The CDR3 region is CSAPSEGDLYEQYF. DNA of the CDR3: TGCAGTGCCCCGTCAGAGGGGGACTTATACGAGCAGTACTTC.

This chain links TRBV4-1 with TRBJ2-1; 8 bases agree with TRBD2. This CDR3 region has 20 residues. Trimming removed 0 bases from V and 6 bases from J; junction bases left unmatched: 19. Germline V gene sequence: CDR1 MGHRA, CDR2 YSYEKL. CDR3 coding DNA: TGCGCCAGCAGCCAAGATCGAAAAATTAGCGGCGGGGGGAGGGGCAATGAGCAGTTCTTC. Its protein is CASSQDRKISGGGRGNEQFF.

The J gene is TRBJ2-1, the V gene TRBV25-1; 11 bases match TRBD1. The V and J ends lost 3 bases and 4 bases, in that order; junction bases with no gene match: 11. The CDR3 is made up of 18 amino acids. Per the germline V gene, CDR1 is MGHDK and CDR2 is SYGVNS. CDR3 region: CASSDRTGGEFGYNEQFF. The CDR3 coding sequence is TGTGCCAGCAGTGACCGGACAGGGGGCGAATTCGGGTACAATGAGCAGTTCTTC.

In its sample, this clonotype was seen many times. V is TRBV12-3 or TRBV12-4 and J is TRBJ2-3; 7 nucleotides agree with TRBD2. CDR3 length: 13 residues. The junction had 1 base not matched to a gene; V was cut back by 6 bases and J by 1 base. The CDR3 sequence: CASRLAGTDTQYF. The CDR3 DNA follows: TGTGCCAGCAGGCTAGCGGGCACAGATACGCAGTATTTT.

A few counts support this clonotype. This chain links TRBV7-7 with TRBJ2-5, with a tentative D call TRBD1 (5 bases). Trimming cost V 6 bases and J 1 base, with 12 bases left between them. CDR1 is SSHAT and CDR2 is FNYEAQ in the germline V gene (reference sequence). The CDR3 is 14 amino acids. The CDR3 spells CASSPDRAQETQYF. In DNA, the CDR3 is TGTGCCAGCAGTCCAGACAGAGCCCAAGAGACCCAGTACTTC.

The table lists this clonotype with a few counts. This chain links TRBV6-6 with TRBJ2-7; tentative D call: TRBD1 (6 bases). Between the trimmed V and J ends, which lost 6 bases and 5 bases, there was a span of 14 bases. The germline V gene has CDR1 MNHNY and CDR2 SVGAGI (reference sequence). CDR3 length: 13 amino acids. Here the CDR3 DNA reads TGTGCCAGCAGCCTAGGACAGTTGGACGAGCAGTACTTC. Encoded protein: CASSLGQLDEQYF.

The chain links TRBV7-2 to TRBJ2-7; TRBD1 agrees at 10 bases. In germline, CDR1 is SGHTA, CDR2 FQGNSA. The CDR3 consists of 15 residues. With 6 bases clipped from V and 5 bases from J, the junction kept 10 bases outside the gene matches. As DNA, the CDR3 is TGTGCCAGCAGTCAAGGGACAGGGGATCCCCACGAGCAGTACTTC. Protein sequence: CASSQGTGDPHEQYF.

This rearrangement joins TRBV5-7 to TRBJ2-1, with D perhaps being TRBD1 or TRBD2 (5 bases each). TRBV5-7 is an open reading frame, and its role is uncertain. The V and J ends lost 4 bases and 3 bases respectively, with 17 bases between them. There are 16 residues in the CDR3. CDR3 sequence (DNA): TGTGCCAGCAGCCCGGGGCTCCGTGGACTCTACAATGAGCAGTTCTTC. It encodes CASSPGLRGLYNEQFF.

This rearrangement joins TRBV29-1 to TRBJ2-7; D is undetermined. V was trimmed by 2 bases and J by 1 base, leaving 12 bases between them. CDR3 length: 14 amino acids. The V gene's germline CDR1 is SQVTM and CDR2 ANQGSEA. CDR3 bases: TGCAGCGTTGAATTAACCCTTCCTTCCTACGAGCAGTACTTC. Translation gives CSVELTLPSYEQYF.

This clonotype showed up just a few times. The chain uses TRBV2 and TRBJ2-2, with D tentatively TRBD1 or TRBD2 (6 bases each). Germline values: CDR1 SNHLY, CDR2 FYNNEI. V dropped 7 bases and J dropped 3 bases, with 18 bases sitting between them. CDR3 length: 16 amino acids. This CDR3 is CASTDERGRDTGELFF. In DNA, the CDR3 is TGTGCCAGCACCGACGAACGGGGGCGTGACACCGGGGAGCTGTTTTTT.

This clonotype was counted between two and nine times. V and J are TRBV5-1 and TRBJ2-7, with no clear D. This CDR3 is built from 18 residues. The V gene lost 5 bases and the J gene lost 5 bases, with 29 bases spanning the gap. Germline CDR1 and CDR2: SGHRS and YFSETQ. CDR3 DNA: TGCGCCAGCAGTTCCTCGGGTCTTGGCACTGTTTCTAGGGACGAGCAGTACTTC. Its translation is CASSSSGLGTVSRDEQYF.

The chain recombines TRBV19 with TRBJ1-1; a weak D match, TRBD1 (6 bases). Trimming stripped 0 bases from V and 1 base from J, with 9 bases between. The CDR3 contains 15 residues. From germline, CDR1 is LNHDA and CDR2 SQIVND (reference sequence). In DNA form, the CDR3 reads TGTGCCAGTAGTATAGAACCGGGACAGAACACTGAAGCTTTCTTT. This codes for CASSIEPGQNTEAFF.

J is TRBJ2-7 and V is TRBV20-1; D is perhaps TRBD1 (5 bases). Germline-derived CDR1 and CDR2 are DFQATT and SNEGSKA (reference sequence). This CDR3 spans 14 amino acids. V was pared by 5 bases and J by 3 bases, with 17 bases between. CDR3 DNA: TGCAGTGCTGTTGTGCCAGGGTTACACTACGAGCAGTACTTC. It specifies CSAVVPGLHYEQYF.

This clonotype was counted only a few times. The chain joins TRBV4-2 to TRBJ2-7, with D unresolved. Germline CDR1 reads LGHNA; CDR2 reads YNFKEQ. Trimming left V 2 bases short and J 2 bases short, with 13 bases between. This CDR3 is built from 15 residues. The CDR3 DNA reads as TGTGCCAGCAGCCAATTAGTTGCGAAGGCCTACGAGCAGTACTTC. Its translation is CASSQLVAKAYEQYF.

This clonotype was detected only a few times. CDR3 in DNA: TGTGCCAGCAGTGTCGGGACCGTCTCTGGAACTAATGAAAAACTGTTTTTT. This gives the protein CASSVGTVSGTNEKLFF. This chain connects TRBV2 to TRBJ1-4; the D gene is possibly TRBD1 (5 bases). The CDR3 covers 17 residues. Trimming left V 4 bases short and J 1 base short, with 16 bases between. CDR1 and CDR2 from the germline V gene are SNHLY and FYNNEI.

V gene TRBV10-3 combines with J gene TRBJ1-4, with 8 bases identical to TRBD1. This CDR3 comprises 14 residues. Trimming removed 2 bases from V and 8 bases from J; junction bases left unmatched: 4. The V gene's germline CDR1 is ENHRY and CDR2 SYGVKD. CDR3 bases: TGTGCCATCAGTGAGAGCAGGGGGCAAGAAAAACTGTTTTTT. As protein: CAISESRGQEKLFF.

This clonotype was counted at least ten times. The chain recombines TRBV12-3 or TRBV12-4 with TRBJ1-2, with D uncertain. Trimming took off 6 bases at V and 7 bases at J, with 9 bases between the two ends. The CDR3 length is 11 residues. CDR3 nucleotides: TGTGCCAGCAGGGCCAAGGGTGGCTACACCTTC. As protein: CASRAKGGYTF.

The V gene is TRBV20-1, the J gene TRBJ2-4, with D perhaps given as TRBD1 or TRBD2 (5 bases each). The length of the CDR3 is 15 residues. The germline CDR1 and CDR2 sequences are DFQATT and SNEGSKA (reference sequence). V dropped 6 bases and J dropped 8 bases, with 23 bases sitting between them. The CDR3 loop is CSAGVGRASLDIQYF. CDR3 DNA sequence: TGCAGTGCGGGGGTGGGCAGGGCGAGTTTGGACATTCAGTACTTC.

This clonotype came up a few times. The chain carries TRBV12-3 or TRBV12-4 and TRBJ1-1; D unresolved. CDR3 length: 13 residues. Trimming shortened V by 4 bases and J by 0 bases, and 6 bases separated the two germline ends. Here the CDR3 DNA reads TGTGCCAGCAGTTGGTCCCTGAACACTGAAGCTTTCTTT. It translates to CASSWSLNTEAFF.